This record looks at one T cell receptor (beta chain) sequence and its context. Its antigen is not yet known. No base quality values were provided; no much bigger clone lies one nucleotide off. Germline trimming: 3 bases from V, 5 bases from J; junction bases outside gene matches: 15. The CDR3 measures 18 amino acids from cysteine to phenylalanine. The sequence is cut down to CDR3 DNA, 54 bases in frame from base 1. The germline V gene encodes CDR1 LGHNA and CDR2 YNFKEQ. In total, just over 650 healthy bone marrow donors made up the cohort. Cohort members were all nominally healthy when sampled, although unrecorded immune exposures were likely present. The donor tested CMV seronegative, placing the donor among the roughly 350 seronegative members of the cohort. Every donor gave a peripheral blood sample, and the peripheral blood mononuclear cells from that sample were used for TCR beta sequencing. Genomic DNA was extracted from the blood cell samples with the Qiagen DNeasy Blood Extraction Kit.

Library preparation employed the immunoSEQ multiplex PCR assay. For the multiplex PCR, a mixture combining 60 forward primers for TCR Vbeta segments and 13 reverse primers for TCR Jbeta segments was used. A multiplex PCR assay on genomic DNA amplified the CDR3 region of rearranged TCR beta genes. Amplified TCR beta libraries were sequenced as 87-base-pair reads on the Illumina HiSeq System. The authors' analysis ran thus. A later analysis counted tens of millions of unique TCR beta chains across the 666 repertoires, and some 11 million of these chains were shared by at least two donors. A nearest-neighbor algorithm error-corrected the raw reads and collapsed the reads into unique sequences, merging closely related sequences to remove PCR and sequencing errors. To assign V, D and J gene segments, CDR3 sequences were aligned to IMGT reference sequences. For a sequence to be retained, a match of at least six nucleotides was required to both a V gene segment and a J gene segment. A rearrangement counted as productive if the CDR3 had no stop codons and remained in frame with V and J, and every other rearrangement counted as non-productive. Following IMGT convention, CDR3 was defined as the stretch from the second conserved V-encoded cysteine up to the conserved J-encoded phenylalanine. In an earlier analysis of just under 600 of the donors, sequences lacking an unambiguous match to a single V gene segment were excluded. An earlier analysis of 587 of the donors classified V segments as functional when productive rearrangements were above 56.7% and as segregating when the standard deviation between donors was above 5%. A statistical classification framework was built for diagnosing cytomegalovirus status from the catalog of TCR beta chain sequences. V and J gene assignment, in a later analysis, came from comparing TCR nucleotide sequences with IMGT/GENE-DB human TR gene sequences. A later analysis assigned CDR3 sequences and most-parsimonious VDJ recombination scenarios with the TCRdist pipeline. In a later analysis, every TCR beta chain was defined by the combination of its CDR3 amino acid sequence and its V-gene family, and reads without a unique V-gene family were dropped. A later analysis removed roughly 590 highly shared, low-generation-probability nucleotide sequences to deal with suspected cross-contamination and a sequencing artifact. A later analysis calculated a clonal expansion index for each public chain from normalized within-repertoire ranks of inferred template counts. A later analysis computed generation probabilities with a VDJ recombination model fitted to out-of-frame rearrangements, and checked the results against IGoR. Hypergeometric tests were used in a later analysis to score TCR-TCR, TCR-HLA and TCR-CMV co-occurrence, with a repertoire-size bias correction applied to the TCR pairs. In a later analysis, false discovery rates were estimated by permuting HLA or CMV assignments 20 times. In a later analysis, co-occurring TCRs were grouped with DBSCAN, and TCRdist sequence similarity was added when clustering was performed within HLA-allele-positive subsets. Repertoires with fewer than 30,000 or more than 120,000 public chains were left out of co-occurrence clustering, as were about five repertoires with anomalous nucleotide sharing. Held by TCRdb, this immuneACCESS table contains in-frame sequences only and omits some clones. Under half of the omission traces to an unresolved V gene where checked; the cause of the rest is unknown. D and trimming come from the DNA, and the V and J calls and clone size come from that table. This sample lists 90,000 to 120,000 clones; around three quarters were detected once. The ten largest clonotypes hold 7% to 8% of the sample.

The record originates from a study of cytomegalovirus exposure and HLA in healthy donors listed by TCRdb under 2017. In the study overall: An earlier analysis of 587 of the donors reported 276 Gb of sequence data and around 110 million unique TCR beta sequences obtained from about 180 million T cells. An early release covering roughly 640 HLA-typed donors comprised roughly 300 gigabases of sequencing data and roughly 86 million unique TCR sequences. The genetic ancestry cluster associated with self-reported Caucasian donors included over 80% of the 350 to 500 genotyped donors. The aim of the study was to test whether cataloging public T cell receptors could identify signatures of past pathogen exposure. Using immunosequencing, the study profiled T cell repertoires from 550 to 750 subjects and related those repertoires to cytomegalovirus serostatus. Along with the approximately 670-subject first cohort, a separate validation cohort of approximately 110 different subjects was used. To predict cytomegalovirus infection status, the study combined high-throughput TCR immunosequencing, statistical association of individual TCRs with disease status, and machine learning. A later analysis re-examined previously published TCR beta repertoires from 500 to 700 donors and added high-resolution HLA genotyping to investigate patterns of TCR occurrence. Rather than using new phenotypic data, the later analysis identified candidate immune exposures from TCR beta sequences and from how often those sequences occurred across donors. An earlier analysis of about 620 of the donors applied high-throughput TCR beta sequencing to assess whether each TCR beta V gene segment acted as functional or pseudogenic. Alongside the repertoire data, information on donor age, sex, ethnicity and CMV serostatus was compiled. A later genetic analysis took genome-wide SNP genotypes for about three fifths of the 666 donors and used that subset as a discovery cohort. All discovery cohort repertoires had been generated on a single sequencing platform. Both class I and class II loci were covered by HLA typing, at four-digit resolution. Typing coverage differed by locus: A, B, C, DRB1 and DQB1 were typed in roughly 620-630 donors, DQA1 in 522, DPA1 in approximately 600, and DPB1 in roughly 450. Four or five DR-DQ haplotypes were handled as single units for association and clustering because linkage in the cohort was strong. Among 300 to 500 genotyped donors of the cohort, an average of about 240,000 unique TCR beta nucleotide sequences was sequenced per donor, of which about 18% were non-productive. Paper-wide results and their limitations: Some IMGT-functional V segments, including TRBV6-2 and TRBV6-3, could not be told apart with the 87-base-pair reads, so those segments were excluded. A further reported finding was that TCR beta sequences accurately predicted the HLA-A and HLA-B alleles for most subjects in the first cohort. A total of 150 or so TCR beta chains were listed by the study as associated with cytomegalovirus. A later genetic analysis reported fewer N-insertions in productive TCRs among donors in an Asian-associated ancestry cluster than the roughly 700-donor mean. In both the original and validation cohorts, the classifier was reported to diagnose cytomegalovirus status with high specificity and sensitivity. V-gene and J-gene trimming of TCR beta chains was associated with a missense DCLRE1C variant in a later genetic analysis, and the association was replicated in an independent cohort. A later analysis associated 17,000 or so TCR beta sequences with specific HLA alleles at a false discovery rate of 0.05. A cluster of highly shared sequence variants was judged likely to represent a technical artifact of the sequencing pipeline. The presence/absence analyses assumed that sequencing depth was roughly uniform across donors, and that assumption may not be true. Broadly in line with IMGT annotations, most TCR beta V segments showed up in productive rearrangements about 87% or about 30% of the time in an earlier analysis of about 500 of the donors. According to the authors, the approach could potentially be generalized to other disease states and immunological phenotypes. In a later analysis, HLA-associated TCR beta chains were found to be more clonally expanded and to have lower generation probabilities than equally common non-associated chains. According to a later analysis, most CMV-associated TCR beta chains appeared to be HLA-restricted, and the HLA associations seemed to be driven largely by CMV exposure. In vitro tests confirmed that a few of the cytomegalovirus-associated TCR beta chains recognize cytomegalovirus antigens. Immune exposure information for the cohort was limited to CMV serostatus. A later analysis reported that several top co-occurrence clusters appeared linked to parvovirus B19, influenza, CMV and Epstein-Barr virus. When HLA alleles, especially DR and DQ, strongly co-occurred, attributing TCR associations to individual alleles was difficult. The earlier analysis of about 600 of the donors excluded roughly 16 rarely observed V segments, including chromosome 9 orphons, because counts were too low. According to a later analysis, TCR association rates differed among HLA loci, with DRB1 alleles showing the most associated TCRs and HLA-C alleles showing the fewest. While some public TCRs were present in many individuals, most TCR sequences turned up only very rarely across donors. Linkage disequilibrium might explain the correlated functional status among segregating V segments, but an unknown experimental factor could not be excluded. Because some donors lacked HLA typing at each locus, the association tests relied only on the typed subset. Only TCR beta chains were sequenced in this cohort, and the absence of alpha or paired-chain data limited detectable features.

The sequence was collected from a man aged 25-45 years in good health and CMV-seronegative. The specimen was PBMCs. This receptor chain uses TRBV4-2 and TRBJ2-5; 10 bases in between match TRBD2. The CDR3 here reads CASSQGGASGRVWETQYF. In nucleotides, the sequence is TGTGCCAGCAGCCAGGGGGGAGCTAGCGGGAGAGTTTGGGAGACCCAGTACTTC.